This T cell receptor beta chain was observed in a study of technical replicates of blood from four donors. Measured with immunoSEQ multiplex PCR; TCRdb has only the in-frame clones, and not every one. The sample has tens of thousands of clones; 95% to 98% are singletons. The CDR3 extends over 11 amino acids. Looked up from germline, CDR1 is MGHRA and CDR2 is YSYEKL. V was shortened by 5 bases and J by 3 bases, with 4 bases between the two germline ends. This TCR was sampled from a human donor in good health. Sequenced input: T cells isolated from PBMCs. V and J are TRBV4-1 and TRBJ1-1; D gene uncertain. The CDR3 here is CASSGYTEAFF. CDR3 DNA: TGCGCCAGCAGCGGCTACACTGAAGCTTTCTTT.